A selection of T cell receptor beta chains follows, all from one sample in a study of blood T cell repertoires in COVID-19. Only in-frame clones appear in the TCRdb table, and some are missing; sequencing was by immunoSEQ multiplex PCR. The sample shows approximately 190,000 clones, roughly nine tenths of them seen only once. The source material was peripheral blood. These receptors all stem from a man between 65 and 80 years old with active or convalescent COVID-19. The CDR3 runs from the conserved cysteine through the conserved F or W. A D gene is named only where the DNA matches it firmly. Clone sizes are given selectively: once, few, many, or a class where the clone is expanded.

clone size,D gene,J gene,V gene,CDR3 DNA,CDR3 protein
NA,TRBD1,TRBJ2-3,TRBV4-3,TGCGCCAGCAGCCAAGATCGGGGACAGACGCAGTATTTT,CASSQDRGQTQYF
NA,TRBD1,TRBJ1-2,TRBV28,TGTGCCAGCAGTTGGGGACAGGGAACTATGGGCTACACCTTC,CASSWGQGTMGYTF
NA,TRBD1,TRBJ1-1,TRBV4-3,TGCGCCAGCAGCCAAGGCCGGGACAGAGGCACTGAAGCTTTCTTT,CASSQGRDRGTEAFF
NA,TRBD1,TRBJ1-1,TRBV29-1,TGCAGCGTACACAGGGGGCTTGGCACTGAAGCTTTCTTT,CSVHRGLGTEAFF
NA,NA,TRBJ1-2,TRBV2,TGTGCCAGCAGTGCGATCACAGGGAACTATGGCTACACCTTC,CASSAITGNYGYTF
few,TRBD1,TRBJ1-2,TRBV28,TGTGCCAGCAGTCCTCGGGACAGGAATGGCTACACCTTC,CASSPRDRNGYTF
NA,NA,TRBJ2-3,TRBV6-2/TRBV6-3,TGTGCCAGCAGTTACTCGATAGAGGGAACCGGTGGAGATACGCAGTATTTT,CASSYSIEGTGGDTQYF
NA,TRBD2,TRBJ2-7,TRBV6-7,TGTGCCAGGCTCGGGGGGGCCAGCTCCTACGAGCAGTACTTC,CARLGGASSYEQYF
NA,TRBD1,TRBJ1-1,TRBV4-1,TGCGCCAGCTACCTAAGGCAGGGGGCCCCTGAAGCTTTCTTT,CASYLRQGAPEAFF
NA,TRBD1,TRBJ2-3,TRBV5-1,TGCGCCAGCGGACAGGGAACCCACACAGATACGCAGTATTTT,CASGQGTHTDTQYF
NA,NA,TRBJ2-7,TRBV7-2,TGTGCCAGCAAACCGGCGGTCGGCGAGCAGTACTTC,CASKPAVGEQYF